The 10 T cell receptor beta chains listed next were all sequenced from one sample in a study of post-analysis software for immune sequencing data. For these TCRs, the target antigens are not known. Whole-study findings and limits: Patients carried a handful of TRBV segments more frequently than controls did, and TRBV5-6, TRBV5-1 and TRBV20-1 were among them.

cDNA libraries for TCR beta contained unique molecular identifiers. TCRdb ran MiXCR on the PCR reads and lists one entry per CDR3 protein. The sample comprises about 540,000 distinct CDR3 sequences, approximately 31% of which are singletons, and 4.5% to 7.5% rests with the top ten. Sequencing used blood. The receptor source for this set is a girl aged 2-17 years with multiple sclerosis.

The chain couples TRBV19 to TRBJ2-1; 7 bases are shared with TRBD2. In germline, CDR1 is LNHDA, CDR2 SQIVND (reference sequence). The length of the CDR3 is 16 residues. Losses at the gene ends were 5 bases for V and 2 bases for J; bases not matched to a gene: 9. CDR3 sequence reads: CASSSRTSRAYNEQFF. As DNA, the CDR3 is TGTGCCAGTAGTTCCCGGACTAGTAGGGCCTACAATGAGCAGTTCTTC.

This chain links TRBV9 with TRBJ2-5, with D possibly being TRBD2 (6 bases). The closer fit of TRBJ2-7 to the DNA end suggests the J call may be wrong. There are 14 residues in the CDR3. Germline values: CDR1 SGDLS, CDR2 YYNGEE. DNA of the CDR3: TGTGCCAGCAGCGTAGAGGCGGGGCCCTACGAGCAGTACTTC. It translates to CASSVEAGPYEQYF.

The chain uses TRBV25-1 and TRBJ2-3; TRBD1 matches at 8 bases. Per the germline V gene, CDR1 is MGHDK and CDR2 is SYGVNS. CDR3 length: 21 amino acids. The trim removed 0 bases at V and 1 base at J, leaving 18 bases unmatched. The CDR3 DNA is TGTGCCAGCAGTGAATACCCCCGGGACAGGTGGGATTCTAGCCGCACAGATACGCAGTATTTT. It specifies CASSEYPRDRWDSSRTDTQYF. The full variable domain, completed using reference TRBV25-1 and TRBJ2-3, is EADIYQTPRYLVIGTGKKITLECSQTMGHDKMYWYQQDPGMELHLIHYSYGVNSTEKGDLSSESTVSRIRTEHFPLTLESARPSHTSQYLCASSEYPRDRWDSSRTDTQYFGPGTRLTVL.

The chain links TRBV10-1 to TRBJ2-3; D perhaps matches TRBD1 (6 bases). The CDR3 has 16 amino acids. Deletions cut 0 bases from V and 1 base from J, with 11 bases between. Germline-derived CDR1 and CDR2 are WNHNN and SYGVQD (reference sequence). CDR3 sequence reads: CASSESRGEGTDTQYF. For the CDR3, the DNA is TGCGCCAGCAGTGAGTCCAGGGGAGAAGGCACAGATACGCAGTATTTT.

The chain is built from TRBV11-2 and TRBJ2-4; tentative D call: TRBD2 (5 bases). The CDR3 length is 17 residues. The germline CDR1 and CDR2 sequences are SGHAT and FQNNGV. Trimming pared 5 bases from V and 0 bases from J, leaving 17 bases between. CDR3 region: CASSLSFRERAKNIQYF. The CDR3 bases are TGTGCCAGCAGCCTCTCGTTCCGGGAACGAGCCAAAAACATTCAGTACTTC.

The gene calls are TRBV7-9 and TRBJ1-4; D not resolved. Trimming left V 5 bases short and J 0 bases short, with 13 bases between. CDR3 length: 16 amino acids. Germline CDR1 and CDR2: SEHNR and FQNEAQ (reference sequence). Here the CDR3 DNA reads TGTGCCAGCAGCCCCTCTGTATCGGCAACTAATGAAAAACTGTTTTTT. Protein: CASSPSVSATNEKLFF.

This clonotype occurred a few times. The rearrangement joins TRBV29-1 to TRBJ2-1, with 8 bases identical to TRBD2. With 4 bases clipped from V and 4 bases from J, the junction kept 6 bases outside the gene matches. The CDR3 extends over 14 amino acids. CDR1 and CDR2 (germline): SQVTM, ANQGSEA. The DNA for the CDR3 is TGCAGCGTTGTGTGCGGGGGGTCTTACAATGAGCAGTTCTTC. It yields the protein CSVVCGGSYNEQFF.

This chain links TRBV5-1 with TRBJ2-2; D remains ambiguous. Trimming removed 0 bases at V and 4 bases at J, with 10 bases between. This CDR3 contains 15 residues. CDR1 and CDR2 from the germline V gene are SGHRS and YFSETQ. CDR3 nucleotide sequence: TGCGCCAGCAGCTTGGGGATGACGGGCACCGGGGAGCTGTTTTTT. It codes for CASSLGMTGTGELFF.

On this clonotype itself: Possible read error: a much larger clone is one base away. The chain is built from TRBV5-1 and TRBJ2-5, with D possibly TRBD1 on 6 matching bases. CDR3 length equals 11 residues. V dropped 7 bases and J dropped 11 bases, with 15 bases sitting between them. Germline CDR1 reads SGHRS; CDR2 reads YFSETQ. The chain's CDR3 is CASGRGNEQYF. The CDR3 bases are TGCGCCAGCGGCAGGGGTAATGAGCAGTACTTC.

The J gene is TRBJ1-4, the V gene TRBV7-9, with a weak D call TRBD1 (5 bases). Germline values: CDR1 SEHNR, CDR2 FQNEAQ (reference sequence). The ends were cut back, 5 bases at V and 5 bases at J, with 18 bases in the middle. The CDR3 sequence is 16 residues long. The CDR3 DNA reads as TGTGCCAGCAGCACGCTCCTGGGACGGAGGAATGAAAAACTGTTTTTT. Protein: CASSTLLGRRNEKLFF.